The clone carrying this T cell receptor (beta chain) was seen more than once but under ten times. Its antigen is currently unknown. The data belong to a study of siplizumab effects on memory and regulatory T cells. Notes on the study in general: A small minority of alloreactive clones were mapped to unstimulated subsets. Left unconfirmed was the suppressive function of proliferating Tregs from siplizumab cultures.

V shed 6 bases and J 11 bases; nucleotides not matched to a gene: 12. This CDR3 contains 13 residues. Germline V CDR1 and CDR2: MNHNS, SASEGT. Assays covered about 10^5 TCR templates per sample. Assay used: immunoSEQ multiplex PCR; TCRdb lists only in-frame clones, some missing. In the table there are 65,000 to 90,000 clones, 93% of which are singletons. The receptor's source is a human donor in good health. Source material: CD8+ T cells sorted from blood. J is TRBJ1-1 and V is TRBV6-1; 7 nucleotides align to TRBD1. The CDR3 nucleotides are TGTGCCAGCAGACCCGGGACAGCCTGGTTGGCTTTCTTT. Translation: CASRPGTAWLAFF.